A single TCR beta chain is shown here with its context. What it recognizes is unknown. Sequencing used immunoSEQ multiplex PCR; TCRdb keeps in-frame clones, though not all of them. The sample has 110,000 or so clones, roughly 90% seen once. This record comes from a study of OX40 agonist ivuxolimab in advanced cancers. Study-level background: Averaging 60 years in age, with a range of roughly 20 to 90, the cohort was around 87% male. The study reported partial responses in three patients: one hepatocellular carcinoma, two cutaneous melanoma. Study-wide findings and caveats: By week 6 at 0.1 to 3.0 mg/kg, blood CD4+ and CD8+ T cells had expanded clonally.

V lost 6 bases to trimming and J lost 9 bases, with 12 bases between them. The CDR3 consists of 12 residues. CDR1 is MNHEY and CDR2 is SVGAGI in the germline V gene. This specimen was CD4+ or CD8+ T cells sorted from blood, taken in a trial of the OX40 agonist ivuxolimab. This receptor was taken from an adult with an advanced solid tumor such as melanoma, head and neck, liver or kidney cancer. This chain links TRBV6-5 with TRBJ2-1; D is undetermined. The CDR3 nucleotides read TGTGCCAGCAGAGCCTTGGTAGGTGAGCAGTTCTTC. Protein product: CASRALVGEQFF.